The rows below give T cell receptor beta chains drawn from one sample of a study of OX40 agonist ivuxolimab in advanced cancers. Libraries were prepared by immunoSEQ multiplex PCR; TCRdb keeps only in-frame clonotypes and omits some of them. The table has nearly 50,000 clones, around 90% seen once. The sequenced sample was CD4+ or CD8+ T cells sorted from blood, obtained in a trial of the OX40 agonist ivuxolimab. The receptors were sampled from an adult with an advanced solid tumor such as melanoma, head and neck, liver or kidney cancer. Each CDR3 is given with its conserved first and last residue. The D gene is left open where the match is weak. Clone size is given for some rows only: seen once, a few or many times, or a class if the clone is expanded.

size,V,D,J,CDR3,DNA
few,TRBV27,.,TRBJ1-1,CASQSYGYTEAFF,TGTGCCAGCCAGTCATACGGGTACACTGAAGCTTTCTTT
once,TRBV11-2,.,TRBJ2-4,CASGIGDPIQYF,TGTGCCAGCGGGATCGGGGACCCCATTCAGTACTTC
.,TRBV7-9,.,TRBJ2-7,CASSPQGFSYEQYF,TGTGCCAGCAGCCCCCAGGGTTTCTCCTACGAGCAGTACTTC
.,TRBV15,.,TRBJ2-2,CATSRGTENTGELFF,TGTGCCACCAGCAGAGGGACAGAAAACACCGGGGAGCTGTTTTTT
once,TRBV28,.,TRBJ1-5,CASSQGSQPQHF,TGTGCCAGCAGCCAGGGTTCTCAGCCCCAGCATTTT
.,TRBV7-6,TRBD2,TRBJ2-3,CASSRLAEDEDTQYF,TGTGCCAGCAGTCGACTAGCTGAGGATGAAGATACGCAGTATTTT
.,TRBV4-3,TRBD2,TRBJ2-1,CASSQSRGGPEQFF,TGCGCCAGCAGCCAATCCCGGGGGGGCCCTGAGCAGTTCTTC
.,TRBV28,.,TRBJ1-5,CASREGGGNQPQHF,TGTGCCAGCAGAGAGGGGGGGGGCAATCAGCCCCAGCATTTT
.,TRBV5-5,.,TRBJ2-7,CASSLAEYEQYF,TGTGCCAGCAGCTTGGCCGAGTACGAGCAGTACTTC
.,TRBV30,.,TRBJ1-1,CAWTPPAQDCAFF,TGTGCCTGGACCCCCCCGGCCCAGGATTGCGCTTTCTTT
once,TRBV7-9,.,TRBJ2-7,CASSLGGTYEQYF,TGTGCCAGCAGCTTAGGCGGCACCTACGAGCAGTACTTC
.,TRBV4-1,.,TRBJ2-7,CASSLRGASSYEQYF,TGCGCCAGCAGCCTCCGGGGGGCAAGCTCCTACGAGCAGTACTTC
.,TRBV28,TRBD1,TRBJ2-3,CASSSDRGRVRTDTQYF,TGTGCCAGCAGCTCGGACAGGGGCAGGGTTAGGACAGATACGCAGTATTTT
once,TRBV27,.,TRBJ1-2,CASRPGMGNGYTF,TGTGCCAGCAGACCCGGAATGGGGAATGGCTACACCTTC
.,TRBV29-1,.,TRBJ1-3,CSVEEAGTGNTIYF,TGCAGCGTTGAAGAGGCAGGGACTGGAAACACCATATATTTT
.,TRBV5-1,TRBD2,TRBJ2-5,CASSSRLAGGQETQYF,TGCGCCAGCAGCTCGAGACTAGCGGGGGGTCAAGAGACCCAGTACTTC
.,TRBV5-1,TRBD1,TRBJ1-3,CASSSGQGGGNTIYF,TGCGCCAGCAGCTCGGGACAGGGTGGTGGAAACACCATATATTTT
.,TRBV7-2,.,TRBJ2-7,CASRWGYEQYF,TGTGCCAGCAGGTGGGGGTACGAGCAGTACTTC
.,TRBV4-1,TRBD1,TRBJ2-2,CASSRTGGGTGELFF,TGCGCCAGCAGCCGAACAGGGGGTGGGACCGGGGAGCTGTTTTTT
few,TRBV30,.,TRBJ1-2,CAWSADGYGYTF,TGTGCCTGGAGTGCTGATGGCTATGGCTACACCTTC
.,TRBV4-3,TRBD1,TRBJ2-5,CASSQVDRGLVETQYF,TGCGCCAGCAGCCAGGTTGACAGGGGGCTGGTAGAGACCCAGTACTTC
.,TRBV15,.,TRBJ1-5,CATSRDGGVHQPQHF,TGTGCCACCAGCAGAGATGGCGGGGTCCATCAGCCCCAGCATTTT
.,TRBV7-8,.,TRBJ2-3,CASSHDSYTDTQYF,TGTGCCAGCAGCCATGACAGTTACACAGATACGCAGTATTTT
.,TRBV5-6,.,TRBJ1-2,CASSLEQPVYGYTF,TGTGCCAGCAGCTTGGAACAGCCAGTTTATGGCTACACCTTC
.,TRBV30,TRBD1,TRBJ2-3,CAWSSPGQGPTDTQYF,TGTGCCTGGAGCTCTCCCGGACAGGGCCCCACAGATACGCAGTATTTT
few,TRBV19,.,TRBJ1-2,CARTQGSYGYTF,TGTGCCCGTACCCAGGGCAGCTATGGCTACACCTTC
.,TRBV13,.,TRBJ2-7,CASSLVQTGTGSYEQYF,TGTGCCAGCAGCTTGGTCCAGACAGGTACGGGTTCCTACGAGCAGTACTTC
.,TRBV2,.,TRBJ1-2,CASIERVAYGYTF,TGTGCCAGCATCGAAAGGGTGGCATATGGCTACACCTTC
.,TRBV7-9,.,TRBJ2-7,CASGDGSYEQYF,TGTGCCAGCGGGGACGGCTCCTACGAGCAGTACTTC
.,TRBV6-1,.,TRBJ1-2,CASSAGPYGYTF,TGTGCCAGCAGCGCGGGGCCGTATGGCTACACCTTC
once,TRBV7-6,.,TRBJ2-3,CASSSLDADTQYF,TGTGCCAGCAGCTCCCTGGATGCAGATACGCAGTATTTT
.,TRBV30,.,TRBJ1-1,CAWSITAHTEAFF,TGTGCCTGGTCTATTACAGCTCACACTGAAGCTTTCTTT
.,TRBV7-2,TRBD1,TRBJ1-3,CASSQGQSSGNTIYF,TGTGCCAGCAGCCAGGGACAGTCCTCTGGAAACACCATATATTTT
.,TRBV7-2,.,TRBJ1-2,CASSSGTPYGYGYTF,TGTGCCAGCAGCTCCGGGACACCCTATGGCTATGGCTACACCTTC
.,TRBV7-2,TRBD2,TRBJ2-1,CASSFGTSGGTNEQFF,TGTGCCAGCAGCTTCGGGACTAGCGGGGGTACCAATGAGCAGTTCTTC
.,TRBV7-8,TRBD2,TRBJ2-7,CASSLEGGTEEQYF,TGTGCCAGCAGCTTAGAGGGAGGGACGGAAGAGCAGTACTTC
.,TRBV7-3,TRBD1,TRBJ1-5,CASSLTSRSGGIQPQHF,TGTGCCAGCAGCTTAACGTCAAGGTCAGGGGGTATCCAGCCCCAGCATTTT